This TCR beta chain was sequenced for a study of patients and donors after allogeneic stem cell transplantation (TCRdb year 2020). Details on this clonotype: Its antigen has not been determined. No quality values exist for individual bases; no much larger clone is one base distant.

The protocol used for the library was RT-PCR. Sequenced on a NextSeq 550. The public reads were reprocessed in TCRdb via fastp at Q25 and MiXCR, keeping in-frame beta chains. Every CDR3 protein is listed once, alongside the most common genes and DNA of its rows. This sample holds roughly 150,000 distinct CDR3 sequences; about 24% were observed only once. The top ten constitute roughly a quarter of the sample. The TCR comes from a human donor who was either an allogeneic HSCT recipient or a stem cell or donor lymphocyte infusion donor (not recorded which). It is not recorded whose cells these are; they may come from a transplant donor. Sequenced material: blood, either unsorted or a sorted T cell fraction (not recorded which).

The DNA reads TGTGCCAGCAGCCGAACAGGGGGCCAAGAGACCCAGTACTTC. This codes for CASSRTGGQETQYF. The chain is made from TRBV3-1 and TRBJ2-5, with 8 bases in between that match TRBD1. Reading the germline V gene (reference sequence) gives CDR1 LGHDT and CDR2 YNNKEL. Reading from cysteine to phenylalanine, the CDR3 counts 14 amino acids. The kept DNA is CDR3 alone, 42 bases in frame from the first base. After removal of 4 bases from V and 1 base from J, the junction retains 2 bases not matched to a gene.